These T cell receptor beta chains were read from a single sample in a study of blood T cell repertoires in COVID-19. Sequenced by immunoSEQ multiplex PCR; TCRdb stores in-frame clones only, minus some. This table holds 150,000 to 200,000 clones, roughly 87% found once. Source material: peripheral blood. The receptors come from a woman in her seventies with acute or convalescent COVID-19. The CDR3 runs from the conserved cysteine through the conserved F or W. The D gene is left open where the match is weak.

CASSHPGDTYYEQYF TRBV19 .
CASSFRWQANTEAFF TRBV27 .
CASSGTSGSTDTQYF TRBV9 TRBD2
CASSPGLAFNEQFF TRBV11-3 TRBD2
CASSPRGSTGSQETQYF TRBV7-9 .
CSVVSSGSSYNEQFF TRBV29-1 TRBD2
CASSLDLAGGKYF TRBV12-3/TRBV12-4 TRBD2
CASSTGTGLGGELFF TRBV19 .
CASSSPGGGDKNIQYF TRBV9 TRBD2
CASSQDWNQETQYF TRBV7-2 .
CASSVQPGEGEQYF TRBV9 TRBD2
CAETRRPGEGYTF TRBV10-3 .
CASRPRAGDGSPLHF TRBV6-5 .
CASSSRTGPGEKLFF TRBV5-8 TRBD1
CASSYVGGAEETQYF TRBV5-4 TRBD2
CAWSAGQFPQAFF TRBV30 .
CATSRDPGTGSEKLFF TRBV15 TRBD1
CASSLAQSDRVRGYTF TRBV7-9 TRBD1
CASSLPGGLYEQYF TRBV5-6 TRBD2
CASSGTGPGANTGELFF TRBV9 .
CASRDPGLAGVGTQYF TRBV2 TRBD2
CAISDEGSGSNEQFF TRBV10-3 .
CASFLSGGVSGANVLTF TRBV18 TRBD2
CASSLETTGVGTGNTIYF TRBV7-2 TRBD1